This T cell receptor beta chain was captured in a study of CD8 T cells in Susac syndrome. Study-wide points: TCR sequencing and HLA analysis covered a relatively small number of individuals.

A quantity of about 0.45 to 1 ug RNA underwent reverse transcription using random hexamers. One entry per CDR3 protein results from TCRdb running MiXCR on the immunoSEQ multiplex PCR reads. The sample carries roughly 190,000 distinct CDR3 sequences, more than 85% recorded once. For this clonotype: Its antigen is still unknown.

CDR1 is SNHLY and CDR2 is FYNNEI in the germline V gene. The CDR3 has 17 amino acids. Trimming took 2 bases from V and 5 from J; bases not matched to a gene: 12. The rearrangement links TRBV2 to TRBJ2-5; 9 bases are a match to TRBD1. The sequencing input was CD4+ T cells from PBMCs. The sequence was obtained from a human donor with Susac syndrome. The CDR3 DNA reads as TGTGCCAGCAGTGAATCGTCCGGGACAGGGAAGAGGGAGACCCAGTACTTC. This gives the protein CASSESSGTGKRETQYF.